The sequence of this T cell receptor beta chain was determined in a study of cytomegalovirus exposure and HLA in healthy donors. Whole-study results and caveats: DRB1 had the most TCR associations and HLA-C the fewest, a later analysis found, with rates varying by HLA locus. The Asian-associated ancestry cluster reportedly had fewer N-insertions than the roughly 670-donor mean in a later analysis. Later genetic work tied a missense DCLRE1C variant to beta-chain V and J trimming.

The CDR3 runs 15 residues. Germline V gene data show CDR1 as LNHDA and CDR2 as SQIVND (reference sequence). Trimming removed 6 bases at V and 4 bases at J, with 16 bases between. The PCR employed 60 Vbeta primers together with 13 Jbeta primers. This table comes from immunoSEQ multiplex PCR, and its TCRdb copy is limited to in-frame clones, with some not included. Among over 100,000 clones listed, around two thirds were seen once. On this clone: Its antigen is still unknown.

Sequencing was done on a sample of PBMCs. The chain carries TRBV19 and TRBJ1-3; D possibly corresponds to TRBD1 (6 bases). The receptor was isolated from a human donor in good health. CDR3 in DNA: TGTGCCAGTAGATACGCAACAGGGCCCGGAAACACCATATATTTT. Amino acid sequence: CASRYATGPGNTIYF.